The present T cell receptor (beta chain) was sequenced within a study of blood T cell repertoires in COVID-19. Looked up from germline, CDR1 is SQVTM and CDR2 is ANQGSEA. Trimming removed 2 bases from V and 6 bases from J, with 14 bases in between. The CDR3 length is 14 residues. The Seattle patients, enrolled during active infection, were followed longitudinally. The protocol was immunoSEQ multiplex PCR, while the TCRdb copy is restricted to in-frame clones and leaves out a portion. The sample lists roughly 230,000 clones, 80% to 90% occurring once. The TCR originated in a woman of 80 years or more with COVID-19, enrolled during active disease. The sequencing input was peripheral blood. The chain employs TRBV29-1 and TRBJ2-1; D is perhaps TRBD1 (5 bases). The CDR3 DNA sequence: TGCAGCGTTGAATTGAAGCCAGGGTTCAATGAGCAGTTCTTC. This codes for CSVELKPGFNEQFF.